Presented here are 18 T cell receptor beta chains from one specimen sequenced in a study of identical twins. TCRdb called the 5' RACE reads again in MiXCR, with one record for every CDR3 protein. The sample comprises about 530,000 distinct CDR3 sequences, about 16% of which are singletons, and 0.44% rests with the top ten. These data are also associated with another study on yellow fever vaccine responses in identical twins.

Sequenced: CD4+ T cells sorted from blood. The receptors come from a woman between 18 and 30 years old in good health.

This sequence joins TRBV28 and TRBJ1-4; possible D gene TRBD1, 6 bases. This CDR3 has 13 amino acids. Germline assignment: CDR1 MDHEN and CDR2 SYDVKM. Trimming pared 8 bases from V and 11 bases from J, leaving 18 bases between. The CDR3 DNA is TGTGCCAGCGGGGGGCCGGCCTCGGGGAAACTGTTTTTT. This gives the protein CASGGPASGKLFF. The full variable domain, with the rest looked up from reference TRBV28 and TRBJ1-4, is DVKVTQSSRYLVKRTGEKVFLECVQDMDHENMFWYRQDPGLGLRLIYFSYDVKMKEKGDIPEGYSVSREKKERFSLILESASTNQTSMYLCASGGPASGKLFFGSGTQLSVL.

This clonotype was seen repeatedly, ten times or more. The chain employs TRBV9 and TRBJ1-1; unclear D gene. The germline CDR1 and CDR2 sequences are SGDLS and YYNGEE. V dropped 3 bases and J dropped 0 bases, with 6 bases sitting between them. The CDR3 runs to 13 residues. CDR3 residues: CASSARLNTEAFF. The DNA for the CDR3 is TGTGCCAGCAGCGCCAGATTGAACACTGAAGCTTTCTTT.

This clonotype was counted only a few times. The V and J genes are TRBV5-1 and TRBJ2-2; 8 bases match TRBD2. Per the germline V gene, CDR1 is SGHRS and CDR2 is YFSETQ. With V trimmed by 1 base and J by 10 bases, 3 bases remained unmatched. The length of the CDR3 is 13 residues. CDR3 nucleotides: TGCGCCAGCAGCTTGTCAGCGGGAGAGGAGCTGTTTTTT. Amino acid sequence: CASSLSAGEELFF.

V usage is TRBV7-3 and J usage is TRBJ2-1; no reliable D call. The V end lost 2 bases, the J end lost 9 bases, and 23 bases lay between the germline ends. The V gene's germline CDR1 is SGHTA and CDR2 FQGTGA. The CDR3 has 17 residues. CDR3 residues: CASSLVSTPDTVPEQFF. In DNA, the CDR3 is TGTGCCAGCAGCTTAGTATCTACCCCTGACACTGTTCCTGAGCAGTTCTTC.

The chain recombines TRBV14 with TRBJ2-6, with D possibly being TRBD1 (6 bases). The V end was cut by 8 bases, the J end by 0 bases, with 14 bases between. Germline V gene lookup returns CDR1 SGHDN and CDR2 FVKESK. CDR3 length equals 16 residues. CDR3: CASPPGHHSGANVLTF. CDR3 sequence (DNA): TGTGCCAGCCCACCGGGACACCACTCTGGGGCCAACGTCCTGACTTTC. The whole variable domain, filled in from reference TRBV14 and TRBJ2-6, reads EAGVTQFPSHSVIEKGQTVTLRCDPISGHDNLYWYRRVMGKEIKFLLHFVKESKQDESGMPNNRFLAERTGGTYSTLKVQPAELEDSGVYFCASPPGHHSGANVLTFGAGSRLTVL.

In its sample, this clonotype was seen a few times. The V call is TRBV11-1, the J call TRBJ1-1; no firm D call. Between the trimmed V and J ends, which lost 2 bases and 3 bases, there was a span of 10 bases. There are 14 residues in the CDR3. Per the germline V gene, CDR1 is SGHAT and CDR2 is FQDESV (reference sequence). The CDR3 spells CASSLQTKYTEAFF. CDR3 coding DNA: TGTGCCAGCAGCTTACAGACAAAGTACACTGAAGCTTTCTTT.

The chain links TRBV4-1 to TRBJ2-5; D is unresolved. The CDR3 is made up of 16 amino acids. The germline gives CDR1 MGHRA, CDR2 YSYEKL. V dropped 0 bases and J dropped 5 bases, with 16 bases sitting between them. The CDR3 sequence is CASSQDSRYVTETQYF. The CDR3 DNA follows: TGCGCCAGCAGCCAAGACTCGAGATACGTAACGGAGACCCAGTACTTC.

This chain links TRBV6-1 with TRBJ1-2; D might be TRBD1 (6 bases). The length of the CDR3 is 16 residues. The germline V gene has CDR1 MNHNS and CDR2 SASEGT. V was cut by 5 bases and J by 5 bases, with 21 bases left in between. CDR3 bases: TGTGCCAGCAGTCGGTCCCACTTGGGACACCCGTATGGCTACACCTTC. Its translation: CASSRSHLGHPYGYTF.

This clonotype has only a few counts. The rearrangement uses TRBV15 and TRBJ2-5, with D perhaps matching TRBD1 (6 bases). Germline CDR1 is LNHNV and CDR2 is YYDKDF (reference sequence). V was pared by 6 bases and J by 4 bases, with 15 bases between. The length of the CDR3 is 14 residues. The CDR3 here is CATSFGRGRETQYF. The CDR3 region has the DNA TGTGCCACCAGTTTTGGCAGGGGTAGAGAGACCCAGTACTTC. The whole variable domain, remainder taken from reference TRBV15 and TRBJ2-5, is DAMVIQNPRYQVTQFGKPVTLSCSQTLNHNVMYWYQQKSSQAPKLLFHYYDKDFNNEADTPDNFQSRRPNTSFCFLDIRSPGLGDTAMYLCATSFGRGRETQYFGPGTRLLVL.

The chain has TRBV5-1 and TRBJ2-5, with 11 bases lining up with TRBD2. CDR1 is SGHRS, CDR2 YFSETQ, per germline. The CDR3 is 16 residues long. V dropped 5 bases and J dropped 2; count of bases not matched to a gene: 8. The DNA for the CDR3 is TGCGCCAGCAGTGAGGCTAGCGGGGGGTATCAAGAGACCCAGTACTTC. Residues: CASSEASGGYQETQYF.

This clonotype was counted a single time. The rearrangement joins TRBV4-1 to TRBJ2-4, with TRBD2 identical over 7 bases. The germline V gene encodes CDR1 MGHRA and CDR2 YSYEKL. This CDR3 region has 17 residues. After removal of 0 bases from V and 3 bases from J, the junction contained 8 bases not matched to a gene. The CDR3 sequence is CASSQDSTSRGKNIQYF. The DNA of the CDR3 is TGCGCCAGCAGCCAAGATTCGACTAGCCGCGGCAAAAACATTCAGTACTTC.

This clonotype was picked up a small number of times. This chain links TRBV10-3 with TRBJ2-7, with a tentative D call TRBD1 (6 bases). Germline-derived CDR1 and CDR2 are ENHRY and SYGVKD. The CDR3 totals 14 residues. Between the trimmed V and J ends, which lost 0 bases and 6 bases, there was a span of 12 bases. CDR3 loop: CAISESARGGEQYV. As DNA, the CDR3 is TGTGCCATCAGTGAGTCGGCCAGGGGTGGCGAGCAGTACGTC.

The chain is built from TRBV6-1 and TRBJ2-2; 8 bases agree with TRBD2. The length of the CDR3 is 16 residues. Trimming at V came to 2 bases and at J to 0 bases, leaving 2 bases not matched to a gene. Germline CDR1 is MNHNS and CDR2 is SASEGT. CDR3 sequence (DNA): TGTGCCAGCAGTGAACGCGGGGGGTCGAACACCGGGGAGCTGTTTTTT. As protein: CASSERGGSNTGELFF.

This clonotype was detected a few times. The chain links TRBV20-1 to TRBJ2-2; D remains unclear. This CDR3 comprises 17 residues. Germline V CDR1 and CDR2: DFQATT, SNEGSKA (reference sequence). V lost 2 bases and J 6 bases, leaving 22 bases between the germline ends. The CDR3 region is CSARIPLASASPGELFF. In DNA form, the CDR3 reads TGCAGTGCTAGAATCCCCCTCGCTTCAGCCTCCCCCGGGGAGCTGTTTTTT.

This clonotype was counted only a few times. The V gene is TRBV28, the J gene TRBJ1-2; 8 bases align to TRBD1. V gave up 6 bases and J gave up 8 bases; unmatched junction bases: 8. Germline loops: CDR1 MDHEN, CDR2 SYDVKM. This CDR3 contains 13 residues. CDR3 sequence reads: CASRPDRVKGYTF. The DNA for the CDR3 is TGTGCCAGCAGACCGGACAGGGTAAAGGGCTACACCTTC.

The table lists this clonotype with a few counts. V gene TRBV5-1 combines with J gene TRBJ1-2, with 9 nucleotides matching TRBD1. CDR3 length equals 15 residues. In germline, CDR1 is SGHRS, CDR2 YFSETQ. V gave up 4 bases and J gave up 6 bases; unmatched junction bases: 10. The CDR3 coding sequence is TGCGCCAGCAGCAATTTACTGGGACAGGGCCATGGCTACACCTTC. It yields the protein CASSNLLGQGHGYTF.

This clonotype was detected only a few times. This chain joins TRBV28 and TRBJ2-7; the match to TRBD1 covers 9 bases. This CDR3 has 15 amino acids. The germline V gene has CDR1 MDHEN and CDR2 SYDVKM. The J segment lost 4 bases and the V segment lost 5 bases, leaving 9 bases of the junction unmatched. CDR3 bases: TGTGCCAGCAGTACCGCCGGGACAGGGAAGTACGAGCAGTACTTC. It yields the protein CASSTAGTGKYEQYF.

V gene TRBV29-1 combines with J gene TRBJ2-1; tentative D call: TRBD2 (5 bases). This CDR3 comprises 11 residues. CDR1 SQVTM and CDR2 ANQGSEA come from the germline V gene. V lost 4 bases to trimming and J lost 8 bases, with 9 bases between them. CDR3 amino acids: CSVVAGHEQFF. In DNA, the CDR3 is TGCAGCGTTGTGGCGGGCCATGAGCAGTTCTTC.